Listed here are 28 T cell receptor beta chains from one sample, sequenced in a study of patients and donors after allogeneic stem cell transplantation. One entry per CDR3 protein results from TCRdb running MiXCR on the RT-PCR reads. The sample yields about a million distinct CDR3 sequences, roughly 18% seen once. Sequencing was carried out using blood, either unsorted or a sorted T cell fraction (not recorded which). The receptors derive from a human donor who was either an allogeneic HSCT recipient or a stem cell or donor lymphocyte infusion donor (not recorded which). It is not recorded whose cells these are; they may come from a transplant donor.

The rearrangement links TRBV7-2 to TRBJ2-2; 16 bases line up with TRBD2. V gave up 0 bases and J gave up 4 bases; unmatched junction bases: 11. CDR3 size: 21 residues. Germline V gene lookup returns CDR1 SGHTA and CDR2 FQGNSA. CDR3 amino acids: CASSLAGTSGGARPSTGELFF. CDR3 nucleotides: TGTGCCAGCAGCTTAGCCGGGACTAGCGGGGGGGCCCGTCCTAGCACCGGGGAGCTGTTTTTT. Using reference TRBV7-2 and TRBJ2-2 for the parts outside the CDR3, the full variable domain is GAGVSQSPSNKVTEKGKDVELRCDPISGHTALYWYRQSLGQGLEFLIYFQGNSAPDKSGLPSDRFSAERTGGSVSTLTIQRTQQEDSAVYLCASSLAGTSGGARPSTGELFFGEGSRLTVL.

This clonotype was found many times. The rearrangement joins TRBV29-1 to TRBJ2-3; 9 bases map to TRBD1. CDR3 size: 14 residues. Germline trimming cut 4 bases from V and 5 bases from J; bases unmatched to any gene: 7. Germline V lookup: CDR1 SQVTM, CDR2 ANQGSEA. CDR3 nucleotides: TGCAGCGTTGGACGGACAGGGGTGCGAGATACGCAGTATTTT. Its translation: CSVGRTGVRDTQYF.

The rearrangement uses TRBV24-1 and TRBJ1-1, with 9 bases lining up with TRBD1. The CDR3 totals 15 residues. V dropped 4 bases and J dropped 3; count of bases not matched to a gene: 5. Looked up from germline, CDR1 is KGHDR and CDR2 is SFDVKD. The CDR3 DNA reads as TGTGCCACCAGTGACCCGAGGACAGGGGACACTGAAGCTTTCTTT. Translation gives CATSDPRTGDTEAFF.

This clonotype was seen only a few times. This chain connects TRBV5-1 to TRBJ1-1; D unclear. Trimming left V 5 bases short and J 6 bases short, with 17 bases between. CDR1 and CDR2 (germline): SGHRS, YFSETQ. This CDR3 contains 14 residues. In nucleotides, the CDR3 is TGCGCCAGCAGACGTGAGTCCCGAACCCCTGAAGCTTTCTTT. It translates to CASRRESRTPEAFF.

This clonotype was seen repeatedly, ten times or more. The gene calls are TRBV24-1 and TRBJ2-7; TRBD1 agrees at 9 bases. Looked up from germline, CDR1 is KGHDR and CDR2 is SFDVKD. Trimming cost V 3 bases and J 5 bases; bases outside gene matches: 10. The CDR3 covers 16 residues. CDR3 protein: CATSDPRQGVFNEQYF. The CDR3 DNA reads as TGTGCCACCAGTGATCCTAGACAGGGGGTCTTCAACGAGCAGTACTTC.

V usage is TRBV7-2 and J usage is TRBJ2-5, with D possibly matching TRBD2 (6 bases). V was shortened by 5 bases and J by 1 base, with 14 bases between the two germline ends. Germline-derived CDR1 and CDR2 are SGHTA and FQGNSA. This CDR3 has 15 amino acids. In nucleotides, the CDR3 is TGTGCCAGCAGCCCAACCCGGGGGTTCCAAGAGACCCAGTACTTC. Residues: CASSPTRGFQETQYF. The full variable domain, completed using reference TRBV7-2 and TRBJ2-5, is GAGVSQSPSNKVTEKGKDVELRCDPISGHTALYWYRQSLGQGLEFLIYFQGNSAPDKSGLPSDRFSAERTGGSVSTLTIQRTQQEDSAVYLCASSPTRGFQETQYFGPGTRLLVL.

This clonotype has a count of ten or more. V and J are TRBV20-1 and TRBJ2-7, with D uncertain. CDR3 length: 12 residues. CDR1 is DFQATT, CDR2 SNEGSKA, per germline (reference sequence). V shed 1 base and J shed 4 bases, with 8 bases lying between them. The DNA of the CDR3 is TGCAGTGCTAGAGGGCTCGGATACGAGCAGTACTTC. As protein: CSARGLGYEQYF.

The chain carries TRBV5-1 and TRBJ1-1; possible D gene TRBD1, 5 bases. The CDR3 sequence is 16 residues long. V lost 3 bases, J lost 6 bases, and 21 bases lay in between. CDR1 is SGHRS and CDR2 is YFSETQ in the germline V gene. CDR3 DNA sequence: TGCGCCAGCAGCTCCGGCATCCAAGCGGGACTAGCTGAAGCTTTCTTT. Its protein is CASSSGIQAGLAEAFF. The full variable domain, with the rest looked up from reference TRBV5-1 and TRBJ1-1, is KAGVTQTPRYLIKTRGQQVTLSCSPISGHRSVSWYQQTPGQGLQFLFEYFSETQRNKGNFPGRFSGRQFSNSRSEMNVSTLELGDSALYLCASSSGIQAGLAEAFFGQGTRLTVV.

This clonotype was counted a few times. The chain is built from TRBV9 and TRBJ2-5; 7 nucleotides line up with TRBD2. Trimming took 3 bases from V and 3 from J; bases not matched to a gene: 8. Germline assignment: CDR1 SGDLS and CDR2 YYNGEE. The length of the CDR3 is 15 residues. CDR3: CASSDPPSGEETQYF. CDR3 nucleotides: TGTGCCAGCAGCGATCCCCCAAGCGGGGAAGAGACCCAGTACTTC.

The sample holds a few counts of this clonotype. This chain joins TRBV7-8 and TRBJ2-3; D unresolved. CDR3 length equals 15 residues. Germline-derived CDR1 and CDR2 are SGHVS and FQNEAQ. The V end was cut by 2 bases, the J end by 3 bases, with 12 bases between. CDR3: CASSLFLQRTDTQYF. DNA of the CDR3: TGTGCCAGCAGCTTATTCCTCCAGAGAACAGATACGCAGTATTTT.

The chain employs TRBV4-3 and TRBJ1-5; D is perhaps TRBD1 (6 bases). Looked up from germline, CDR1 is LGHNA and CDR2 is YSLEER. There are 17 residues in the CDR3. V gave up 0 bases and J gave up 5 bases, with 17 bases separating them. CDR3 sequence: CASSQEFGGGGDQPQHF. Written as DNA, the CDR3 is TGCGCCAGCAGCCAAGAGTTCGGGGGCGGGGGAGATCAGCCCCAGCATTTT.

The V and J genes are TRBV20-1 and TRBJ2-7, with 9 bases aligning to TRBD1. The CDR3 totals 14 residues. Germline V CDR1 and CDR2: DFQATT, SNEGSKA (reference sequence). The junction had 9 bases not matched to a gene; V was cut back by 3 bases and J by 6 bases. The CDR3 coding sequence is TGCAGTGCTAGGCCCCCGGGACAGGGACCCGAGCAGTACTTC. Translated: CSARPPGQGPEQYF.

The sample holds a few counts of this clonotype. The J gene is TRBJ1-4, the V gene TRBV7-2; D uncertain. Between the trimmed V and J ends, which lost 5 bases and 0 bases, there was a span of 7 bases. The CDR3 has 14 residues. Germline V CDR1 and CDR2: SGHTA, FQGNSA. CDR3 amino acids: CASSLDATNEKLFF. DNA of the CDR3: TGTGCCAGCAGCCTCGATGCAACTAATGAAAAACTGTTTTTT.

DNA of the CDR3: TGCAGTGCTATACCCTCGCGGGGGACTTTCTCCTACGAGCAGTACTTC. Translation: CSAIPSRGTFSYEQYF. The chain links TRBV20-1 to TRBJ2-7, with 7 positions matching TRBD2. The CDR3 totals 16 residues. Germline-derived CDR1 and CDR2 are DFQATT and SNEGSKA (reference sequence). V shed 4 bases, J shed 0 bases, and the junction held 12 bases outside the gene matches.

This chain uses TRBV4-1 with TRBJ2-1; no firm D call. Trimming shortened V by 0 bases and J by 9 bases, and 18 bases separated the two germline ends. The CDR3 spans 16 residues. Germline assignment: CDR1 MGHRA and CDR2 YSYEKL. The CDR3 DNA reads as TGCGCCAGCAGCCAAGAGCCGACTCCGATTCCAGGTGAGCAGTTCTTC. Residues: CASSQEPTPIPGEQFF.

The table lists this clonotype with a few counts. The V call is TRBV18, the J call TRBJ2-1; D is undetermined. This CDR3 has 14 amino acids. V lost 0 bases, J lost 7 bases, and 10 bases lay in between. Germline V CDR1 and CDR2: KGHSH, LQKENI. The CDR3 region is CASSPPAEWNEQFF. DNA of the CDR3: TGTGCCAGCTCACCACCGGCGGAGTGGAATGAGCAGTTCTTC.

The J gene is TRBJ2-3, the V gene TRBV12-3 or TRBV12-4; 7 bases fit TRBD2. J lost 2 bases, V lost 4 bases, and 6 bases had no gene match. The CDR3 totals 15 residues. CDR3 sequence reads: CASSYERGNTDTQYF. The CDR3 DNA reads as TGTGCCAGCAGTTACGAGCGGGGTAACACAGATACGCAGTATTTT.

V and J are TRBV20-1 and TRBJ1-1; 9 bases are a match to TRBD1. The CDR3 runs 14 residues. The germline V gene has CDR1 DFQATT and CDR2 SNEGSKA (reference sequence). Trimming took 3 bases from V and 8 from J; bases not matched to a gene: 10. Written as DNA, the CDR3 is TGCAGTGCTAGGGATATACAGGGGGCTTGGGAAGCTTTCTTT. Its translation is CSARDIQGAWEAFF.

This clonotype was seen once. The rearrangement uses TRBV7-9 and TRBJ1-4; 8 nucleotides line up with TRBD1. J gave up 3 bases and V 6 bases, and 0 bases lay outside the gene matches. This CDR3 is 13 amino acids long. CDR1 is SEHNR, CDR2 FQNEAQ, per germline (reference sequence). The CDR3 DNA reads TGTGCCAGCAGACAGGGGGCTAATGAAAAACTGTTTTTT. Translation gives CASRQGANEKLFF.

This clonotype was observed a handful of times. The chain links TRBV2 to TRBJ1-5; D not resolved. CDR1 is SNHLY, CDR2 FYNNEI, per germline. This CDR3 region has 14 residues. The ends were cut back, 4 bases at V and 2 bases at J, with 9 bases in the middle. The CDR3 reads CASSGERGNQPQHF. The CDR3 nucleotides read TGTGCCAGCAGTGGGGAGAGGGGCAATCAGCCCCAGCATTTT.

This clonotype was detected a few times. A read error may account for a junction end that differs from germline. V is TRBV4-2 and J is TRBJ1-3; 7 nucleotides match TRBD1. The CDR3 has 15 amino acids. CDR1 LGHNA and CDR2 YNFKEQ come from the germline V gene. The CDR3 reads CASRQGTGQGNTIYF. As DNA, the CDR3 is TGTGCCAGCAGGCAAGGAACGGGACAGGGAAACACCATATATTTT.

The chain is built from TRBV5-6 and TRBJ2-5; 11 nucleotides agree with TRBD2. Germline-derived CDR1 and CDR2 are SGHDT and YYEEEE. With V trimmed by 4 bases and J by 4 bases, 3 bases remained unmatched. The CDR3 covers 14 residues. In DNA, the CDR3 is TGTGCCAGCAGCGCGGGACTAGCGGTAGAGACCCAGTACTTC. Translating it yields CASSAGLAVETQYF.

This clonotype was seen more than once but under ten times. The V gene is TRBV29-1, the J gene TRBJ2-7, with a possible D match to TRBD1 (6 bases). Germline V gene sequence: CDR1 SQVTM, CDR2 ANQGSEA. The CDR3 runs to 13 residues. Trimming took 3 bases from V and 3 from J, leaving 12 bases between them. CDR3 loop: CSVDLGADYEQYF. CDR3 sequence (DNA): TGCAGCGTTGACCTGGGGGCTGACTACGAGCAGTACTTC.

The rearrangement joins TRBV6-1 to TRBJ1-5; no clear D. The CDR3 consists of 14 residues. Trimming removed 7 bases at V and 0 bases at J, with 10 bases between. Germline loops: CDR1 MNHNS, CDR2 SASEGT. The CDR3 region is CASKSIYSNQPQHF. The CDR3 DNA is TGTGCCAGCAAAAGTATTTATAGCAATCAGCCCCAGCATTTT.

This clonotype turned up a few times. The chain uses TRBV10-3 and TRBJ1-2; D perhaps matches TRBD1 (6 bases). Germline V gives CDR1 ENHRY, CDR2 SYGVKD. The V gene lost 0 bases and the J gene lost 14 bases, with 13 bases spanning the gap. This CDR3 is 12 amino acids long. The CDR3: CAISESKGVPTF. Written as DNA, the CDR3 is TGTGCCATCAGTGAGTCGAAGGGGGTGCCAACCTTC.

This clonotype was detected a few times. The rearrangement uses TRBV9 and TRBJ2-3; D perhaps matches TRBD2 (6 bases). This CDR3 is 14 amino acids long. The germline V and J ends were trimmed by 3 bases and 3 bases, with 11 bases remaining between them. Looked up from germline, CDR1 is SGDLS and CDR2 is YYNGEE. The CDR3 DNA is TGTGCCAGCAGCGATACGGGAGCAACAGATACGCAGTATTTT. It encodes CASSDTGATDTQYF.

The chain joins TRBV6-1 to TRBJ1-2; TRBD1 is a possible D gene (5 bases). The germline CDR1 and CDR2 sequences are MNHNS and SASEGT. This CDR3 contains 14 residues. With 5 bases removed from V and 4 bases from J, the gap between germline ends came to 14 bases. CDR3 DNA: TGTGCCAGCAGTCCCGGGACCTTCGGCTATGGCTACACCTTC. This codes for CASSPGTFGYGYTF.

The CDR3 DNA sequence: TGCAGTGCTAGAGGTGGAAAAGGCCAGCCCCAGCATTTT. It translates to CSARGGKGQPQHF. The chain joins TRBV20-1 to TRBJ1-5; no clear D. Trimming shortened V by 1 base and J by 7 bases, and 11 bases separated the two germline ends. CDR1 is DFQATT, CDR2 SNEGSKA, per germline (reference sequence). The CDR3 is 13 amino acids.